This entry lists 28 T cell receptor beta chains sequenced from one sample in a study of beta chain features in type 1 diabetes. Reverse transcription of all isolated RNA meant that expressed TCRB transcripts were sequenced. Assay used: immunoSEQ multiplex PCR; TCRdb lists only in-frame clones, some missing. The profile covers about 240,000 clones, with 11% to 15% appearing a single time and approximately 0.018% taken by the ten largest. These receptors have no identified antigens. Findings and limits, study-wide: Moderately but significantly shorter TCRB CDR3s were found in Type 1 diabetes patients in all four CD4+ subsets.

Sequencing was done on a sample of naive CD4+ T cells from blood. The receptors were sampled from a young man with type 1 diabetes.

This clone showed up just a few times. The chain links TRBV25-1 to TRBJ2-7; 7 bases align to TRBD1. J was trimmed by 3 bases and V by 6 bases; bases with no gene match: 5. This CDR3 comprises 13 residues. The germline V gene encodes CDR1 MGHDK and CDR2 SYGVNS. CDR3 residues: CASRGQSGYEQYF. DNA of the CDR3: TGTGCCAGCAGGGGACAGTCGGGCTACGAGCAGTACTTC.

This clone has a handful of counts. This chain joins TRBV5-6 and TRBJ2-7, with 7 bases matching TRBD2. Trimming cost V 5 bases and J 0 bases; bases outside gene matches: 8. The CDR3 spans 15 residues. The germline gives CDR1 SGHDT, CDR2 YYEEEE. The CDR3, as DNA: TGTGCCAGCAGTCGTGGACTAGACCCCTCCTACGAGCAGTACTTC. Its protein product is CASSRGLDPSYEQYF.

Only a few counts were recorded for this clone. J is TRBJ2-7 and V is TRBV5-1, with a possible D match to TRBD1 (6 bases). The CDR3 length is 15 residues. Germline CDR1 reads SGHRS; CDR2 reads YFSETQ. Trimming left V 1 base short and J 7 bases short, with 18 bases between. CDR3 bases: TGCGCCAGCAGCTTGCAGGGGCGCCTTCCGGGGGAGCAGTACTTC. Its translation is CASSLQGRLPGEQYF.

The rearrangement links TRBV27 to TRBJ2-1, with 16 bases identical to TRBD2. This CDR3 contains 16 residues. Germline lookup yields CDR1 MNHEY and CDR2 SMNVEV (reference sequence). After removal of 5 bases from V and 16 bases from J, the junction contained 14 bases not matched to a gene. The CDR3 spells CASSPGTGLAGGPNFF. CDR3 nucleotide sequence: TGTGCCAGCAGTCCCGGGACGGGACTAGCGGGAGGGCCCAACTTCTTC.

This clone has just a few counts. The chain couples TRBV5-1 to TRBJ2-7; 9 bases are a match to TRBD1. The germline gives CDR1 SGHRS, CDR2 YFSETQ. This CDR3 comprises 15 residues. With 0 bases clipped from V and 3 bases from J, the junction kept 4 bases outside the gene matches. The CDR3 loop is CASSLGTGVFYEQYF. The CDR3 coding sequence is TGCGCCAGCAGCTTGGGGACAGGGGTTTTCTACGAGCAGTACTTC.

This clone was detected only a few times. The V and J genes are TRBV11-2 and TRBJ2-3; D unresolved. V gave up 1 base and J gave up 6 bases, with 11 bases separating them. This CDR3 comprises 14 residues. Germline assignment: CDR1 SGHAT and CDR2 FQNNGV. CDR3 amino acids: CASSLAETRDTQYF. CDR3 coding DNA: TGTGCCAGCAGCTTAGCAGAGACACGGGATACGCAGTATTTT.

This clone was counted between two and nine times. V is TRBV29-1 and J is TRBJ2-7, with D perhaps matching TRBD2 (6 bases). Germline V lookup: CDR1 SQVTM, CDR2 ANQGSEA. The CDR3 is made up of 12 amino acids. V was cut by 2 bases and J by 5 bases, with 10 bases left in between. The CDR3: CSVESVADEQYF. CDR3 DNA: TGCAGCGTTGAATCAGTAGCGGACGAGCAGTACTTC.

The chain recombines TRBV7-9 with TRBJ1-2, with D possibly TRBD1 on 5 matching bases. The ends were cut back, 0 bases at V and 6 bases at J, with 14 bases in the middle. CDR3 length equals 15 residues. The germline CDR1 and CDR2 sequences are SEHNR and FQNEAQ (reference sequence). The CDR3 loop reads CASSLASTAGHGYTF. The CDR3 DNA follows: TGTGCCAGCAGCTTAGCTTCGACAGCAGGGCATGGCTACACCTTC.

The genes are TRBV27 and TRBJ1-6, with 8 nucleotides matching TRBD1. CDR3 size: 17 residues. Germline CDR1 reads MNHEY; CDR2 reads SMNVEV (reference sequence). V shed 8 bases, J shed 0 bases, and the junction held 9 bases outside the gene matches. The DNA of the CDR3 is TGTGCCAGCGGCCGGGACAGGAAGAGCTCCTATAATTCACCCCTCCACTTT. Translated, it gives CASGRDRKSSYNSPLHF.

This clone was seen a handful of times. The DNA of the CDR3 is TGTGCCAGCAGCCCTGCCGCTCCGAAGACAGGGGGCGGCTCAGATACGCAGTATTTT. Its translation is CASSPAAPKTGGGSDTQYF. The rearrangement joins TRBV11-2 to TRBJ2-3, with TRBD1 identical over 10 bases. The CDR3 length is 19 residues. Germline CDR1 SGHAT, CDR2 FQNNGV. The V gene end was trimmed by 5 bases and the J gene end by 4 bases; junction bases not matched to a gene: 18.

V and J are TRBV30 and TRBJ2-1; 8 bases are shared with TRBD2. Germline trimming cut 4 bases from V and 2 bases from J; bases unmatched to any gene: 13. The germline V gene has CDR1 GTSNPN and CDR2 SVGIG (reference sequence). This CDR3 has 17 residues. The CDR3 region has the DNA TGTGCCTGGATGGGGCGGGAGGCCTCCTCTCCCTACAATGAGCAGTTCTTC. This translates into CAWMGREASSPYNEQFF.

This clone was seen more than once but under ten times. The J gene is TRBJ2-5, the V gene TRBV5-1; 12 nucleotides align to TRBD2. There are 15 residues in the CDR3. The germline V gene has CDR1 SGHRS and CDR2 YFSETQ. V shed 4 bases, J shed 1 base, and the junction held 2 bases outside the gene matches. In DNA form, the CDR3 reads TGCGCCAGCAGCGCACTAGCGGGGGGCCAAGAGACCCAGTACTTC. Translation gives CASSALAGGQETQYF.

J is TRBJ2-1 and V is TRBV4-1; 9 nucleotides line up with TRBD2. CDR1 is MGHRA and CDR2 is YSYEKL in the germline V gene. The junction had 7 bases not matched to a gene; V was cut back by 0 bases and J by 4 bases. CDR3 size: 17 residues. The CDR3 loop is CASSQEGGLAGYNEQFF. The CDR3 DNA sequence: TGCGCCAGCAGCCAAGAGGGTGGGCTAGCGGGATACAATGAGCAGTTCTTC.

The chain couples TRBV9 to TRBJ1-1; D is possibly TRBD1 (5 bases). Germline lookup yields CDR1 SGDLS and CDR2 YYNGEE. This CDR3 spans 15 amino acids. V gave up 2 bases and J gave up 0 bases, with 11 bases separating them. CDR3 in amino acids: CASSVGGMMNTEAFF. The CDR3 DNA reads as TGTGCCAGCAGCGTGGGGGGTATGATGAACACTGAAGCTTTCTTT.

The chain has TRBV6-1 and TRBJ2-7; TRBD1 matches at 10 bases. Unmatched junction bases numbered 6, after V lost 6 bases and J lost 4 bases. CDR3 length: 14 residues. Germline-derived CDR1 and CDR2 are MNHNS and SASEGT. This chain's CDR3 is CASSFDRGQYEQYF. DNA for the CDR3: TGTGCCAGCAGCTTCGACAGGGGGCAGTACGAGCAGTACTTC.

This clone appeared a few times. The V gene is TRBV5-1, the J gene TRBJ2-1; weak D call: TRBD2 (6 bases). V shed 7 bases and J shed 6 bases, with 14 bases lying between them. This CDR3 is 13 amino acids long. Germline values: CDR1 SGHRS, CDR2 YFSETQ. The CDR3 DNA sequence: TGCGCCAGCTACTGGCAGGGAGGCAATGAGCAGTTCTTC. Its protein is CASYWQGGNEQFF.

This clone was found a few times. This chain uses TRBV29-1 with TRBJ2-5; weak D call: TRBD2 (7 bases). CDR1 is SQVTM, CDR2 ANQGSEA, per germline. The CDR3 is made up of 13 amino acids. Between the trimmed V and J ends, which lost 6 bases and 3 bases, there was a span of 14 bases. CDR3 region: CSVGRDTEETQYF. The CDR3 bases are TGCAGCGTGGGGAGGGACACGGAAGAGACCCAGTACTTC.

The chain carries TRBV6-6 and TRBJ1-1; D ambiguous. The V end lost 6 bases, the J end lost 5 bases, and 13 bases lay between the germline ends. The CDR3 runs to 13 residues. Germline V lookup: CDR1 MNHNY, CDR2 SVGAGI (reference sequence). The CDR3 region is CASSPREGTEAFF. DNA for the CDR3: TGTGCCAGCAGCCCTAGGGAGGGTACTGAAGCTTTCTTT.

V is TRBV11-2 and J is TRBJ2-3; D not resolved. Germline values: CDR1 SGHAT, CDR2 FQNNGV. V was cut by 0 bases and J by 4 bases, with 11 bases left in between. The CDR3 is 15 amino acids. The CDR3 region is CASSLDVAGADTQYF. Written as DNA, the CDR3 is TGTGCCAGCAGCTTAGATGTAGCCGGTGCAGATACGCAGTATTTT.

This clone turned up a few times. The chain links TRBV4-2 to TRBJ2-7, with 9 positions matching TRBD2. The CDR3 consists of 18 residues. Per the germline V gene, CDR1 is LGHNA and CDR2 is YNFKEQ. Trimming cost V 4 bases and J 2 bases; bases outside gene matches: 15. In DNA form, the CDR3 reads TGTGCCAGCAGCCTGCGATCGAATTTAGCGGGAGCAGCCTACGAGCAGTACTTC. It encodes CASSLRSNLAGAAYEQYF.

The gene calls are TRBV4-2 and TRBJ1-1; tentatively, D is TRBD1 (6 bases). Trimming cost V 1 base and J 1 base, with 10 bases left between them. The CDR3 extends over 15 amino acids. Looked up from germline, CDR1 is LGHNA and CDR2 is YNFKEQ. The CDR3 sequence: CASSQVPDRNTEAFF. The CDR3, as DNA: TGTGCCAGCAGCCAAGTCCCGGACAGGAACACTGAAGCTTTCTTT.

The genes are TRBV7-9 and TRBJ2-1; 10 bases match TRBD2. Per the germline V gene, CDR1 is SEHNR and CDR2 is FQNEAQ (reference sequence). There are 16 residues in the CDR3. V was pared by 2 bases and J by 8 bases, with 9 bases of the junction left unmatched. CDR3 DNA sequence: TGTGCCAGCAGCTTAAATGAGGTGCTAGCGGGAGATGAGCAGTTCTTC. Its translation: CASSLNEVLAGDEQFF.

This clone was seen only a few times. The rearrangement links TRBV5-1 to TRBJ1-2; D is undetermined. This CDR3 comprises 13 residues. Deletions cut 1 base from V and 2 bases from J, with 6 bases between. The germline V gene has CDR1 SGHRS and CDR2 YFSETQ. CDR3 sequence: CASSLSRNYGYTF. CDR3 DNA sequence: TGCGCCAGCAGCTTGTCCAGGAACTATGGCTACACCTTC.

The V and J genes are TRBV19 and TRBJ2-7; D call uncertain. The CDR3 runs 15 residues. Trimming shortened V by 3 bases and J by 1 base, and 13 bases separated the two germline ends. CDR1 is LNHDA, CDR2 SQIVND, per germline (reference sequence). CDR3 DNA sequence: TGTGCCAGTAGTATCTCACAGTGGAATTCCTACGAGCAGTACTTC. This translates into CASSISQWNSYEQYF.

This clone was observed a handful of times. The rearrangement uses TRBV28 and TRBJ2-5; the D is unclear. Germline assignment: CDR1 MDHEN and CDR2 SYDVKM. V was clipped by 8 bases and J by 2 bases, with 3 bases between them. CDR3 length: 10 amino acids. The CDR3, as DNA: TGTGCCAGCCGTCAAGAGACCCAGTACTTC. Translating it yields CASRQETQYF. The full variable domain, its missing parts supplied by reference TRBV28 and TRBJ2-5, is DVKVTQSSRYLVKRTGEKVFLECVQDMDHENMFWYRQDPGLGLRLIYFSYDVKMKEKGDIPEGYSVSREKKERFSLILESASTNQTSMYLCASRQETQYFGPGTRLLVL.

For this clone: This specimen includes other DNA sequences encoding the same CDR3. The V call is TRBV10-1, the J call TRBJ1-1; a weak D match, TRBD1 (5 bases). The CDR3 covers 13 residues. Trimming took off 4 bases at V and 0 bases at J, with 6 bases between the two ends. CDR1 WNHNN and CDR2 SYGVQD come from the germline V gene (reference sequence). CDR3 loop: CASSGQLNTEAFF. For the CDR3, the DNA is TGCGCCAGCAGTGGACAGTTGAACACTGAAGCTTTCTTT.

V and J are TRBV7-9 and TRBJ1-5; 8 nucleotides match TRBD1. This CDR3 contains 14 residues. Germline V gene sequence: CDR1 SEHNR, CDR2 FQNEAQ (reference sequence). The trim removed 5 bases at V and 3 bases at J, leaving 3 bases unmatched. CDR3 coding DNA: TGTGCCAGCAGCCAGGGACAGGACAATCAGCCCCAGCATTTT. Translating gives CASSQGQDNQPQHF.

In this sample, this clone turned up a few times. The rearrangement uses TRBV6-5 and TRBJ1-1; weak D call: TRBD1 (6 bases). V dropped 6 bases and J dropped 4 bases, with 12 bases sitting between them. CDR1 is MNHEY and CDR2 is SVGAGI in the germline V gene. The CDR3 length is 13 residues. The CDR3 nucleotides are TGTGCCAGCAGAGGGACAAGGGGCACTGAAGCTTTCTTT. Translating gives CASRGTRGTEAFF.